This T cell receptor (beta chain) was captured by sequencing in a study of OX40 agonist ivuxolimab in advanced cancers. In the study overall: Hepatocellular carcinoma, melanoma, renal cell or head and neck cancer occurred in dose-escalation patients.

Autoimmune disease history or systemic immunosuppression barred patients. Some clones are missing from TCRdb's copy, which holds only in-frame ones; the method was immunoSEQ multiplex PCR. This sample has around 94,000 clones, with around 90% found just once. Deletions cut 0 bases from V and 5 bases from J, with 10 bases between. The germline gives CDR1 ENHRY, CDR2 SYGVKD. The length of the CDR3 is 15 residues. This sequence joins TRBV10-3 and TRBJ2-2, with D possibly being TRBD2 (6 bases). This clonotype was sampled from an adult with an advanced solid tumor such as melanoma, head and neck, liver or kidney cancer. Sequencing used CD4+ or CD8+ T cells sorted from blood, obtained in a trial of the OX40 agonist ivuxolimab. The CDR3 loop reads CAISESIGGTGELFF. CDR3 coding DNA: TGTGCCATCAGTGAGTCGATCGGGGGAACCGGGGAGCTGTTTTTT.